This TCR beta chain was obtained from a study of OX40 agonist ivuxolimab in advanced cancers. Regarding the study as a whole: Certain nonresponders additionally had low normalized T-cell clonal expansion.

As to this clone: What it recognizes is unknown.

Repertoires were generated with immunoSEQ multiplex PCR, while TCRdb's copy carries only in-frame clones and drops some. The profile shows tens of thousands of clones, 82% of them singletons. Autoimmune disease history or systemic immunosuppression barred patients. Blood draws occurred at baseline, cycle 4 day 1, and cycle 7 day 1. Germline V lookup: CDR1 SGHNT, CDR2 YYREEE (reference sequence). The CDR3 loop spans 17 amino acids. V dropped 0 bases and J dropped 1 base, with 16 bases sitting between them. This sample comprised CD4+ or CD8+ T cells sorted from blood, obtained in a trial of the OX40 agonist ivuxolimab. This TCR came from an adult with an advanced solid tumor such as melanoma, head and neck, liver or kidney cancer. This chain joins TRBV5-4 and TRBJ1-1; perhaps TRBD1 as D (5 bases). CDR3 sequence (DNA): TGTGCCAGCAGCTTGGCGCCGACAGCTCCGTCGAACACTGAAGCTTTCTTT. Residues: CASSLAPTAPSNTEAFF. The variable domain in full, completed from reference TRBV5-4 and TRBJ1-1, reads ETGVTQSPTHLIKTRGQQVTLRCSSQSGHNTVSWYQQALGQGPQFIFQYYREEENGRGNFPPRFSGLQFPNYSSELNVNALELDDSALYLCASSLAPTAPSNTEAFFGQGTRLTVV.